The clone carrying this T cell receptor (beta chain) was detected ten times or more. Antigen unknown. A junction end diverges from the germline sequence, so it may reflect a read error. TCRdb used MiXCR to reprocess the reads, holding one entry per CDR3 protein. The table records 250,000 or so distinct CDR3 sequences, 15% to 20% of them present only once. The data were obtained in a study of T cell repertoires in cytomegalovirus infection. Study details: An indication of both CMV infection and matching HLA type came from public TCR beta signatures. General study findings and limits: Based on cumulative public TCR beta family frequency, carriers of CMV plus the relevant HLA were identified.

The CDR3 length is 15 residues. The germline V gene encodes CDR1 MNHEY and CDR2 SMNVEV (reference sequence). Material for sequencing was CD8+ T cells from PBMCs. The clonotype comes from a human donor in good health (CMV status not recorded). Some clones in this sample may be carry-over from other donors' samples. The rearrangement joins TRBV27 to TRBJ1-5; 8 bases match TRBD1. CDR3 sequence: CASSLYGTGNQPQHF. CDR3 DNA sequence: TGTGCCAGCAGCTTATACGGGACAGGAAATCAGCCCCAGCATTTT.